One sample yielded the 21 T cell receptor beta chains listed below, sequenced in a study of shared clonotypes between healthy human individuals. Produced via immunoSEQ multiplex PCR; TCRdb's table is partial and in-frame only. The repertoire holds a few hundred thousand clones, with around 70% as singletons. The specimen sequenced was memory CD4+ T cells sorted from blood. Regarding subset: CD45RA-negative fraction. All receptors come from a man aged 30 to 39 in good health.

Written as DNA, the CDR3 is TGTGCCAGCAGCGCACGGGAGTACAATGAGCAGTTCTTC. It specifies CASSAREYNEQFF. The gene calls are TRBV9 and TRBJ2-1; weak D call: TRBD2 (6 bases). The CDR3 loop spans 13 amino acids. V lost 3 bases and J lost 4, with 8 bases in between. CDR1 SGDLS and CDR2 YYNGEE come from the germline V gene. Full variable domain (rest looked up from reference TRBV9 and TRBJ2-1): DSGVTQTPKHLITATGQRVTLRCSPRSGDLSVYWYQQSLDQGLQFLIQYYNGEERAKGNILERFSAQQFPDLHSELNLSSLELGDSALYFCASSAREYNEQFFGPGTRLTVL.

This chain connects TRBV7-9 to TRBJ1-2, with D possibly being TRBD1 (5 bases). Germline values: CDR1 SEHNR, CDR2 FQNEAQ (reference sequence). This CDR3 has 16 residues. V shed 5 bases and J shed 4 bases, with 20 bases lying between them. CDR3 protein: CASSPNLGVGSYGYTF. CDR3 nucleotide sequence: TGTGCCAGCAGCCCGAACCTAGGGGTAGGGAGCTATGGCTACACCTTC. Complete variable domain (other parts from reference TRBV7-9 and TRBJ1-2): DTGVSQNPRHKITKRGQNVTFRCDPISEHNRLYWYRQTLGQGPEFLTYFQNEAQLEKSRLLSDRFSAERPKGSFSTLEIQRTEQGDSAMYLCASSPNLGVGSYGYTFGSGTRLTVV.

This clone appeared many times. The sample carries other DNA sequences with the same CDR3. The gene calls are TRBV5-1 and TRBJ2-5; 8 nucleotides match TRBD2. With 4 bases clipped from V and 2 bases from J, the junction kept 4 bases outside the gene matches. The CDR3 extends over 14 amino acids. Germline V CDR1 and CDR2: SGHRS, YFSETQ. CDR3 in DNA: TGCGCCAGCAGCCCGGGGGGGCAACAAGAGACCCAGTACTTC. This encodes CASSPGGQQETQYF.

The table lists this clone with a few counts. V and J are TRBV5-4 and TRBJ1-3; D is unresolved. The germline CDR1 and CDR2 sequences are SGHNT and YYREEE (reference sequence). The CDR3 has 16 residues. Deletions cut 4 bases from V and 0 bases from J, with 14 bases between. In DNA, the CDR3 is TGTGCCAGCAGCGTCGGCGCGGACCCCTCTGGAAACACCATATATTTT. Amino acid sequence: CASSVGADPSGNTIYF.

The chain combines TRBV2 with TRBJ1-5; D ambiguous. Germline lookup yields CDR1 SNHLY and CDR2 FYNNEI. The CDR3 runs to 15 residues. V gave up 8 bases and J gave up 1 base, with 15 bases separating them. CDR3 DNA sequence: TGTGCCAGCCGAATGAGCGGTGGGAGCAATCAGCCCCAGCATTTT. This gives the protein CASRMSGGSNQPQHF.

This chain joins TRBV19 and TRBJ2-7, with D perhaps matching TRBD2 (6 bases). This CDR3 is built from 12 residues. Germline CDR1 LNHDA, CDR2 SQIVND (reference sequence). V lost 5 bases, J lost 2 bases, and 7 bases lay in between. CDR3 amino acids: CASSGGAYEQYF. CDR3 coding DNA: TGTGCCAGTAGTGGAGGGGCCTACGAGCAGTACTTC.

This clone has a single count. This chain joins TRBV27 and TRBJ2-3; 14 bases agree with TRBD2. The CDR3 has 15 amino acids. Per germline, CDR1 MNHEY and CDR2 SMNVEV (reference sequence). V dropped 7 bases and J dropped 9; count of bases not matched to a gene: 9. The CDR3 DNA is TGTGCCAGCACCCCGGGACTAGCGGGAGTGGGGACGCAGTATTTT. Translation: CASTPGLAGVGTQYF.

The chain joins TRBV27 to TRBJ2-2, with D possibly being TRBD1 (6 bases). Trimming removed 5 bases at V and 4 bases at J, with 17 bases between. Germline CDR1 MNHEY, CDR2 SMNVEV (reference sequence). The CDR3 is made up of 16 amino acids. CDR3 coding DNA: TGTGCCAGCAGTACCGTGTTAAGGGGGATCACCGGGGAGCTGTTTTTT. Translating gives CASSTVLRGITGELFF.

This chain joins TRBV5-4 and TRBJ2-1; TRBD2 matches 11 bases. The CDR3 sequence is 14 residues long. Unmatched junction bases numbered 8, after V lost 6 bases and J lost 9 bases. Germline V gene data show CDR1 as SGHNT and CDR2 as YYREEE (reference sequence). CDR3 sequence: CASNSGRGRSEQFF. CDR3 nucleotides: TGTGCCAGCAATAGCGGGAGGGGGAGGAGTGAGCAGTTCTTC.

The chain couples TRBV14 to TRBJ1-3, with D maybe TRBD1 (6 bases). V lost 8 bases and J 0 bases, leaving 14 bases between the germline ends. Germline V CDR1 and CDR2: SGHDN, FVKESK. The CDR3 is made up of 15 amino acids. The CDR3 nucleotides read TGTGCCAGCGGGACACTCGGATTCTCTGGAAACACCATATATTTT. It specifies CASGTLGFSGNTIYF. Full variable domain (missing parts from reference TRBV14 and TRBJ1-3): EAGVTQFPSHSVIEKGQTVTLRCDPISGHDNLYWYRRVMGKEIKFLLHFVKESKQDESGMPNNRFLAERTGGTYSTLKVQPAELEDSGVYFCASGTLGFSGNTIYFGEGSWLTVV.

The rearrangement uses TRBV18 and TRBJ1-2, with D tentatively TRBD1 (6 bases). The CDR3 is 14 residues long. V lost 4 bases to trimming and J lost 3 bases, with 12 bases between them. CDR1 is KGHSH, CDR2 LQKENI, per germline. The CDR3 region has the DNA TGTGCCAGCTCACGGACAGAGTCCGACTATGGCTACACCTTC. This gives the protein CASSRTESDYGYTF.

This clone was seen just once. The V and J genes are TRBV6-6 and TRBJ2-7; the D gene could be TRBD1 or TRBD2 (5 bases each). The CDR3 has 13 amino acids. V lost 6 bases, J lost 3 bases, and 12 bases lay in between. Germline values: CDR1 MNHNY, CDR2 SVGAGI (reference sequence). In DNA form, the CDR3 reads TGTGCCAGCAGCCGGGGCAGGCACTACGAGCAGTACTTC. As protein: CASSRGRHYEQYF.

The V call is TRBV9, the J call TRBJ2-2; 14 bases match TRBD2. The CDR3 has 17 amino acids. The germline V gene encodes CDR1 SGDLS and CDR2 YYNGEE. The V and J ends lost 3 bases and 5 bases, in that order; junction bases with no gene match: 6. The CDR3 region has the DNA TGTGCCAGCAGCGGGGGACTAGCGGGAGTTCGTACCGGGGAGCTGTTTTTT. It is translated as CASSGGLAGVRTGELFF.

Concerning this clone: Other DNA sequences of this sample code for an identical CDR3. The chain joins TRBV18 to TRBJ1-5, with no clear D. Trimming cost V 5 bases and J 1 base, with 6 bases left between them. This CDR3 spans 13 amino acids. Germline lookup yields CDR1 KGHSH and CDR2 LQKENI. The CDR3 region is CASSSDSNQPQHF. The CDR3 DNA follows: TGTGCCAGCTCATCGGACAGCAATCAGCCCCAGCATTTT.

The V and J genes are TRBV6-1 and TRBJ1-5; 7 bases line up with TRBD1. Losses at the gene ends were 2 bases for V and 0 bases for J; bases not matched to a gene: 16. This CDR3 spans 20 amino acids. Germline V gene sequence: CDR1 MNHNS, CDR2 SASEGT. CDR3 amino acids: CASSEILRDRFVSSNQPQHF. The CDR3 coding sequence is TGTGCCAGCAGTGAAATTTTACGGGACAGATTCGTATCTAGCAATCAGCCCCAGCATTTT.

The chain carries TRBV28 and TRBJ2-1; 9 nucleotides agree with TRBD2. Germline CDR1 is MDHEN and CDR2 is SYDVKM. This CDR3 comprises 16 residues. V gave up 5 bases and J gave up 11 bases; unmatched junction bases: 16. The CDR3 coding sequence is TGTGCCAGCAGTCAACCGGGACTAGCTTCTCCGATGAAGCAGTTCTTC. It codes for CASSQPGLASPMKQFF.

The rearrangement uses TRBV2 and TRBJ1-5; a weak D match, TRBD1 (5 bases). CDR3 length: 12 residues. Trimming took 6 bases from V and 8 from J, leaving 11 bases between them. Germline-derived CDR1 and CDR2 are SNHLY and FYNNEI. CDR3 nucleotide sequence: TGTGCCAGCAGGGACACGGCAAAGCCCCAGCATTTT. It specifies CASRDTAKPQHF.

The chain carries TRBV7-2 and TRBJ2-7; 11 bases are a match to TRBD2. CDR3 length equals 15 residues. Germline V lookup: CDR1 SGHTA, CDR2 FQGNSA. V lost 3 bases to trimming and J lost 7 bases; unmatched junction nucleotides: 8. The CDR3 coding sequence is TGTGCCAGCAGCTTGGAGGTAGCGGGAGGGCAAGAGCAGTACTTC. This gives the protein CASSLEVAGGQEQYF.

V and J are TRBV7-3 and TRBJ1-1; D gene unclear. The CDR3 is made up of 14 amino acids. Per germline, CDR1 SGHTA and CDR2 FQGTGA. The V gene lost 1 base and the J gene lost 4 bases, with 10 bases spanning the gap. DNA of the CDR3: TGTGCCAGCAGCTTAAGGGGTGGGAGCACTGAAGCTTTCTTT. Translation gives CASSLRGGSTEAFF.

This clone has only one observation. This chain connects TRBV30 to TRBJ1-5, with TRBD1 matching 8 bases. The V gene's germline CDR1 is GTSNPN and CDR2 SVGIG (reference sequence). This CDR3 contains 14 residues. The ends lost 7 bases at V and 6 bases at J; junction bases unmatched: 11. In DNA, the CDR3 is TGTGCCTCCGCCGCAGGGGGCGTTTCTCAGCCCCAGCATTTT. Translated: CASAAGGVSQPQHF.

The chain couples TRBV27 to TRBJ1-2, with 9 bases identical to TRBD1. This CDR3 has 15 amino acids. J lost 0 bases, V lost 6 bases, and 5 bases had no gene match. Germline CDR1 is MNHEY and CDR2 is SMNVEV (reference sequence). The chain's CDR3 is CASSHTGGANYGYTF. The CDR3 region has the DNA TGTGCCAGCAGCCACACAGGGGGCGCTAACTATGGCTACACCTTC.